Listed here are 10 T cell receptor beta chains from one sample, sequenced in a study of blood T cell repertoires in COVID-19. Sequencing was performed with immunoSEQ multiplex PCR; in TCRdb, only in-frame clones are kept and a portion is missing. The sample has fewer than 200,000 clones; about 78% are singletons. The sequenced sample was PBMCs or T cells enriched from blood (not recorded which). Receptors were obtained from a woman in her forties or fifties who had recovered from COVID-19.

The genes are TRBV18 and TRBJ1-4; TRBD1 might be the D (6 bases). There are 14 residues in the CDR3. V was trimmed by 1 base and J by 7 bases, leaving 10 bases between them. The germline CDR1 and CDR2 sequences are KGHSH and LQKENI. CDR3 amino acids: CASSPLTGAEKLFF. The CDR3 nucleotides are TGTGCCAGCTCACCACTGACAGGAGCTGAAAAACTGTTTTTT.

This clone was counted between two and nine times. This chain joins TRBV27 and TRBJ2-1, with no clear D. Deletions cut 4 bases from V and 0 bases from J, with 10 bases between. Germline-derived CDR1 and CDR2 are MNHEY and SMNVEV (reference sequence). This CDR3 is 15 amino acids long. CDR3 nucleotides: TGTGCCAGCAGTTCCTATGGTACCTCCTACAATGAGCAGTTCTTC. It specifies CASSSYGTSYNEQFF.

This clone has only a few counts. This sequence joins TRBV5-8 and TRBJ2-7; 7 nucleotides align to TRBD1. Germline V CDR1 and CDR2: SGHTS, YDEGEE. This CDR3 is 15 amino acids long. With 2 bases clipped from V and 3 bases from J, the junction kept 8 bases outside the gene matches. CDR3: CASSLPGQTDYEQYF. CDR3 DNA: TGTGCCAGCAGCTTACCGGGACAGACAGACTACGAGCAGTACTTC.

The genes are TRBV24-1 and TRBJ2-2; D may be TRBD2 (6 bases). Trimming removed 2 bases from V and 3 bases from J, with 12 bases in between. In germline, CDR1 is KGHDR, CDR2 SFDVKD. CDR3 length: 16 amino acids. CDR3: CATSDSSSDYTGELFF. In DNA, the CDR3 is TGTGCCACCAGTGATTCTTCTAGCGATTACACCGGGGAGCTGTTTTTT.

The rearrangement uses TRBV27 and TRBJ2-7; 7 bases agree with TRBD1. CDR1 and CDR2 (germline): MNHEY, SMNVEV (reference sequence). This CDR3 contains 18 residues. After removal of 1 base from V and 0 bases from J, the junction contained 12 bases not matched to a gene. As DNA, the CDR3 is TGTGCCAGCAGTTTATTTCCCCGGGACAGCTATACCTCCTACGAGCAGTACTTC. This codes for CASSLFPRDSYTSYEQYF.

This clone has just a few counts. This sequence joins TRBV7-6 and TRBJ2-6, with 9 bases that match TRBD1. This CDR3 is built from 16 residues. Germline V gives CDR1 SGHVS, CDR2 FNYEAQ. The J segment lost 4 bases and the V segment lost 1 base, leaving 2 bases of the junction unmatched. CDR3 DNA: TGTGCCAGCAGCTTAGACAGGGGGCCAGGGGCCAACGTCCTGACTTTC. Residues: CASSLDRGPGANVLTF.

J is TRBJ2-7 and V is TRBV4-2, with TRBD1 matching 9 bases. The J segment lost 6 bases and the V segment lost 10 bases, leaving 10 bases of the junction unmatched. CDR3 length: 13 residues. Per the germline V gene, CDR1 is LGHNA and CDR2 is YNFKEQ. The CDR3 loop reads CATKGQGGSEQYF. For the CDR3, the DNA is TGTGCCACCAAGGGACAGGGCGGCTCCGAGCAGTACTTC.

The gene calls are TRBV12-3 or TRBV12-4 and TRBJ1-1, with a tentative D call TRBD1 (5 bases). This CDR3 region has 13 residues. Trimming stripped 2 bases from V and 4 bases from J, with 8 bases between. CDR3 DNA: TGTGCCAGCAGTTTATGGGGGGTCACTGAAGCTTTCTTT. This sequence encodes CASSLWGVTEAFF.

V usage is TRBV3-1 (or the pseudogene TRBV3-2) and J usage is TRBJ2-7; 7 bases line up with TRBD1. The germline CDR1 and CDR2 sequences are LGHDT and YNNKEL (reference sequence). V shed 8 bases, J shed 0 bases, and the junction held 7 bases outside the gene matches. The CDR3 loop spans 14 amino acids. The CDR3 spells CASGFRDSSYEQYF. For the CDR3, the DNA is TGTGCCAGCGGTTTTAGGGACAGCTCCTACGAGCAGTACTTC.

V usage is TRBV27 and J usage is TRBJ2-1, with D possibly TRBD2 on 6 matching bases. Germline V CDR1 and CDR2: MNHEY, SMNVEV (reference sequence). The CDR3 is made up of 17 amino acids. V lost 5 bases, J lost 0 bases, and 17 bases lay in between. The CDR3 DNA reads TGTGCCAGCAGTGGCTCTAGCGCGTGGAGCTCCTACAATGAGCAGTTCTTC. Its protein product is CASSGSSAWSSYNEQFF.